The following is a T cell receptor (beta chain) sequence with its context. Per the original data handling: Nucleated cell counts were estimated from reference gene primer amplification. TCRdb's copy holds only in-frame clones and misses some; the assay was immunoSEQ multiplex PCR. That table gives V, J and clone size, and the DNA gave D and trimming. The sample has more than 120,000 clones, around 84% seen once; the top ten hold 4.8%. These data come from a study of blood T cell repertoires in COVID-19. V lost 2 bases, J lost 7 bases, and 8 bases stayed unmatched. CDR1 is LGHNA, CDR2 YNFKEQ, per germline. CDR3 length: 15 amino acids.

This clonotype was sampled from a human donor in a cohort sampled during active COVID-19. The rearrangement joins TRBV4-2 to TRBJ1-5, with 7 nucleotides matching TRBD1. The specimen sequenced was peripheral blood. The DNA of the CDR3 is TGTGCCAGCAGCCAACTTGACAGGGAAGGGCAGCCCCAGCATTTT. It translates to CASSQLDREGQPQHF.